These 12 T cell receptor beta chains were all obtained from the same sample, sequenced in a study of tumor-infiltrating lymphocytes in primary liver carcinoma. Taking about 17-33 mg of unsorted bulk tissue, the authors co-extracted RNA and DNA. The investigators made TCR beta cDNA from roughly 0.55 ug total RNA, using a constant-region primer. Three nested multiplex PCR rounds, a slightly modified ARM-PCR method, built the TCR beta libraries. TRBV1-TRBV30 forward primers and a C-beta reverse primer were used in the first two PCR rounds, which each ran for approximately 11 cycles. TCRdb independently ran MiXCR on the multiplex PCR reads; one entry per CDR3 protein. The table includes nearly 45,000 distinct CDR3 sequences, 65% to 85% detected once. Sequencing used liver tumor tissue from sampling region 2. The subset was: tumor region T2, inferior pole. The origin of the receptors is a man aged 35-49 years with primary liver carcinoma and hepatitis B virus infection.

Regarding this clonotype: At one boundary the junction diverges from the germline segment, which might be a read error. In DNA form, the CDR3 reads TGTGCCTGCAGCCCCAGCAGGAGGCATCGAGAGACCCAGTACTTC. It is translated as CACSPSRRHRETQYF. The V and J genes are TRBV28 and TRBJ2-5, with a weak D call TRBD2 (5 bases). Germline CDR1 reads MDHEN; CDR2 reads SYDVKM. This CDR3 is built from 15 residues. The full variable domain, completed using reference TRBV28 and TRBJ2-5, is DVKVTQSSRYLVKRTGEKVFLECVQDMDHENMFWYRQDPGLGLRLIYFSYDVKMKEKGDIPEGYSVSREKKERFSLILESASTNQTSMYLCACSPSRRHRETQYFGPGTRLLVL.

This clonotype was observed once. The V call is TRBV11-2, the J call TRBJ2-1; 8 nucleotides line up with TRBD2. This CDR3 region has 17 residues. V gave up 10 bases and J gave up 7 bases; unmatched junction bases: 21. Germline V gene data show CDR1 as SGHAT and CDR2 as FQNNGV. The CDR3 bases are TGTGCCAACAGTCCCCGCGATAGCGGGATTATCTATAATGAGCAGTTCTTC. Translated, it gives CANSPRDSGIIYNEQFF.

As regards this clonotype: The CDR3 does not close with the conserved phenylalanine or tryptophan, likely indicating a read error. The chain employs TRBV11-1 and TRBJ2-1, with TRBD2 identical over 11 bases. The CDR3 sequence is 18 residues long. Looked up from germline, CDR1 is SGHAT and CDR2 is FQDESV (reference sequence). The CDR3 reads CVSSLRSLAGGSCNEQFL. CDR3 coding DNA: TGTGTCAGCAGCCTCAGGAGCCTAGCGGGAGGCTCCTGCAATGAGCAGTTCTTA.

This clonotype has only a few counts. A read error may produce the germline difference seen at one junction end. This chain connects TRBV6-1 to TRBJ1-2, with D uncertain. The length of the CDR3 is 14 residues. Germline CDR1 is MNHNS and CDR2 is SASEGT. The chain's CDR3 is CASSEIRDDYGHTF. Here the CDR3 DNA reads TGTGCCAGCAGTGAAATTCGGGATGACTATGGCCACACCTTC.

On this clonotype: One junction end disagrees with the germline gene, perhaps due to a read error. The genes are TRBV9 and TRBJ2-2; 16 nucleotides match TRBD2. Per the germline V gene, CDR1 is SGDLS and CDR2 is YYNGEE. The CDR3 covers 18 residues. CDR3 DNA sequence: TGTCCCAGCAGCGCCCCGGGACTAGCGGGAGGGGGCACCGGGGAGCTGTTTTTT. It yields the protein CPSSAPGLAGGGTGELFF.

CDR3 in amino acids: CAGSLDFIGELFF. The CDR3 nucleotides are TGTGCAGGCAGCTTAGACTTCATCGGGGAGCTGTTTTTT. This chain joins TRBV11-3 and TRBJ2-2; D gene uncertain. CDR1 is SGHNT, CDR2 YENEEA, per germline. The CDR3 spans 13 residues.

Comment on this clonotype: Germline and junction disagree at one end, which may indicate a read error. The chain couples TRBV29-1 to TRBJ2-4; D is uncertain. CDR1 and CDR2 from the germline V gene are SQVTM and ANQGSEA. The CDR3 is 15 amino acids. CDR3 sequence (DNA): TGCAGTGTTGAAGATGTACAGCTAGCCAAAAACATTCAGTACTTC. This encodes CSVEDVQLAKNIQYF.

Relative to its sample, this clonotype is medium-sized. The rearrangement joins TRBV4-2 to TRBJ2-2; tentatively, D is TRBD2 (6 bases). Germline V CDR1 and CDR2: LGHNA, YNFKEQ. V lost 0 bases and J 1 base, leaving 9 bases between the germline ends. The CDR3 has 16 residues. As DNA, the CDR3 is TGTGCCAGCAGCCAAGATCCTAGCGAGAACACCGGGGAGCTGTTTTTT. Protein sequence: CASSQDPSENTGELFF.

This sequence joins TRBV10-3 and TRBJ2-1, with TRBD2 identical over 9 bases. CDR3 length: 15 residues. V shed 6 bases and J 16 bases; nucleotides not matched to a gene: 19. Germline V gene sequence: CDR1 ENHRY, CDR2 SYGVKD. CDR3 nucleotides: TGTGCCATCAGGGCTAGCGGGATCTCCTACATTGGGCAATTCTTC. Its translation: CAIRASGISYIGQFF.

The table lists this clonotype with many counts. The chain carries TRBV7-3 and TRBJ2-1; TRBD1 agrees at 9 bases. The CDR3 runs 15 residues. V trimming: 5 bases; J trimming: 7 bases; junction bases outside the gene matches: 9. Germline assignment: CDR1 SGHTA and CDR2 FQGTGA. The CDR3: CASSPGTGSGNEQFF. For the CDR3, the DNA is TGTGCCAGCAGCCCAGGGACAGGGAGTGGGAATGAGCAGTTCTTC.

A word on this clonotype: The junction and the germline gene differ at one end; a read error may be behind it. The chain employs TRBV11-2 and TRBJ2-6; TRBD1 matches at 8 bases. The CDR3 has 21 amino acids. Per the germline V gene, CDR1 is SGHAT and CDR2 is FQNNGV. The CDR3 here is CASSMGGDRGILLSGANVLIF. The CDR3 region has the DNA TGTGCCAGCAGCATGGGGGGAGACAGGGGCATTCTCCTCTCTGGGGCCAACGTCCTGATTTTC.

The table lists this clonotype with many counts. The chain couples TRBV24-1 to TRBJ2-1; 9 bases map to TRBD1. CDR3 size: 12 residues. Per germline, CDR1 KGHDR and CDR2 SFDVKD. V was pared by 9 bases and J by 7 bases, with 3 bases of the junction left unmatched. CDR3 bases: TGTGCCACCGGGGGGACAGGGAATGAGCAGTTCTTC. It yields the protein CATGGTGNEQFF.